This is a list of T cell receptor beta chains from one sample in a study of cytomegalovirus exposure and HLA in healthy donors. Profiled with immunoSEQ multiplex PCR; TCRdb holds only in-frame clones, not every one. The sample carries around 150,000 clones, 65% to 85% recorded once. The sample taken for sequencing was PBMCs. The receptors were gathered from a male donor in good health and CMV-seropositive. Both conserved end residues are part of each CDR3. The D gene is left open where the match is weak. Size is omitted from some rows. Given values are once, few, many or a class for expanded clones.

size	J	D	V	CDR3	DNA
few	TRBJ2-1	NA	TRBV7-9	CASSFTRGSEQFF	TGTGCCAGCAGCTTTACTCGGGGGAGCGAGCAGTTCTTC
NA	TRBJ1-4	NA	TRBV6-5	CASSLNRVQLFF	TGTGCCAGCAGTTTAAACAGAGTCCAGCTGTTTTTT
once	TRBJ2-7	NA	TRBV27	CASTLGISYEQYF	TGTGCCAGCACCCTGGGCATCTCCTACGAGCAGTACTTC
NA	TRBJ2-3	TRBD2	TRBV6-6	CASRPSGRVGTDTQYF	TGTGCCAGCAGACCCAGCGGGAGGGTGGGCACAGATACGCAGTATTTT
once	TRBJ2-5	NA	TRBV4-2	CASSRAEGREQYF	TGTGCCAGCAGTCGGGCGGAGGGTCGGGAGCAGTACTTC
NA	TRBJ1-1	TRBD1	TRBV14	CASSPYRGTNTEAFF	TGTGCCAGCAGCCCGTACAGGGGCACGAACACTGAAGCTTTCTTT
NA	TRBJ2-2	TRBD2	TRBV30	CAWSGGGASGRLGELFF	TGTGCCTGGAGTGGGGGGGGAGCTAGCGGGAGGCTCGGGGAGCTGTTTTTT
NA	TRBJ1-5	NA	TRBV7-9	CSSSLALNQPQHF	TGTTCCAGCAGCTTAGCCCTTAATCAGCCCCAGCATTTT
NA	TRBJ2-3	NA	TRBV6-1	CASTLSNTQYF	TGTGCCAGCACCCTAAGTAATACGCAGTATTTT
NA	TRBJ2-7	TRBD2	TRBV7-8	CASSLRWASGRSYEQYF	TGTGCCAGCAGCCTTAGGTGGGCTAGCGGGAGGTCCTACGAGCAGTACTTC
NA	TRBJ2-2	TRBD1	TRBV4-2	CASSQQGTGRVGNTGELFF	TGTGCCAGCAGCCAACAAGGGACAGGGCGAGTCGGGAACACCGGGGAGCTGTTTTTT
NA	TRBJ2-1	TRBD2	TRBV25-1	CASSGEGRTSSYNEQFF	TGTGCCAGCAGCGGGGAGGGCAGGACTAGCTCCTACAATGAGCAGTTCTTC
NA	TRBJ1-1	TRBD1	TRBV19	CASSIDRADTEAFF	TGTGCCAGTAGTATTGACAGGGCGGACACTGAAGCTTTCTTT
NA	TRBJ1-5	NA	TRBV7-9	CASSLGAGNQPQHF	TGTGCCAGCAGCTTAGGGGCAGGAAATCAGCCCCAGCATTTT
NA	TRBJ2-7	NA	TRBV28	CASASVYEQYF	TGTGCCAGCGCTAGCGTCTACGAGCAGTACTTC
NA	TRBJ2-3	NA	TRBV7-3	CASSAGNTDTQYF	TGTGCCAGCTCGGCGGGAAACACAGATACGCAGTATTTT
NA	TRBJ2-2	NA	TRBV7-3	CASSASGRATGELFF	TGTGCCAGCAGCGCCTCGGGCAGGGCAACCGGGGAGCTGTTTTTT